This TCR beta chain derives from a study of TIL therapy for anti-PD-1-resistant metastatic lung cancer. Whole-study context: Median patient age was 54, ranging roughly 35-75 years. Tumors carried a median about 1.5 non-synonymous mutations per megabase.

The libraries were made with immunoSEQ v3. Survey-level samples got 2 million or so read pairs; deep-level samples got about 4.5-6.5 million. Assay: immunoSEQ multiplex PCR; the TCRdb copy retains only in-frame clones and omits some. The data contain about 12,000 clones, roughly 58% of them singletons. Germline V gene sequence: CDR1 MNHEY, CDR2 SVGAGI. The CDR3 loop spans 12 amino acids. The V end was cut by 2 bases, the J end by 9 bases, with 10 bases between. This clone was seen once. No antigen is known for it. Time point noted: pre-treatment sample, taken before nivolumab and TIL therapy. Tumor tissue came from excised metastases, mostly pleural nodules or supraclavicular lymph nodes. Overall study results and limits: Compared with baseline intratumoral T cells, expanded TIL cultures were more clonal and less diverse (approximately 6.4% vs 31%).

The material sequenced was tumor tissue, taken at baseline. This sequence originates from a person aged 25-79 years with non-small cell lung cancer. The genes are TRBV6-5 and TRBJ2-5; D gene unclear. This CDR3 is CASSYIGSAQYF. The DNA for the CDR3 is TGTGCCAGCAGTTACATTGGATCAGCCCAGTACTTC.